This passage covers 30 T cell receptor beta chains from one sample sequenced in a study of blood T cell repertoires in COVID-19. Profiling relied on immunoSEQ multiplex PCR, and the TCRdb table lists in-frame clones only, not all of them. Of 250,000 or so clones in the sample, 84% were seen once. The sequencing input was peripheral blood. Source of these receptors: a woman in her thirties or forties who had recovered from COVID-19.

This rearrangement joins TRBV20-1 to TRBJ2-3; 10 bases are a match to TRBD1. Trimming at V came to 3 bases and at J to 4 bases, leaving 7 bases not matched to a gene. Germline V lookup: CDR1 DFQATT, CDR2 SNEGSKA (reference sequence). The CDR3 runs to 15 residues. CDR3 residues: CSASPGTGVSDTQYF. As DNA, the CDR3 is TGCAGTGCTAGTCCTGGGACAGGGGTTTCAGATACGCAGTATTTT.

This sequence joins TRBV11-2 and TRBJ2-3, with D perhaps TRBD2 (6 bases). V dropped 5 bases and J dropped 4 bases, with 10 bases sitting between them. The germline V gene has CDR1 SGHAT and CDR2 FQNNGV. This CDR3 region has 13 residues. CDR3 amino acids: CASSQEGPDTQYF. The DNA of the CDR3 is TGTGCCAGCAGCCAGGAGGGACCAGATACGCAGTATTTT.

The chain combines TRBV6-1 with TRBJ1-2, with TRBD1 matching over 7 bases. Germline V CDR1 and CDR2: MNHNS, SASEGT. This CDR3 has 14 amino acids. V dropped 0 bases and J dropped 12; count of bases not matched to a gene: 10. CDR3 DNA: TGTGCCAGCAGTGAAGCGGGACAGCGAACCCCTCACACCTTC. This sequence encodes CASSEAGQRTPHTF.

V gene TRBV10-3 combines with J gene TRBJ1-5; D gene ambiguous. There are 14 residues in the CDR3. Per germline, CDR1 ENHRY and CDR2 SYGVKD. Trimming shortened V by 3 bases and J by 6 bases, and 12 bases separated the two germline ends. CDR3 coding DNA: TGTGCCATCAGTGAAGGAGAGGCGGGTCAGCCCCAGCATTTT. Its protein product is CAISEGEAGQPQHF.

The rearrangement joins TRBV19 to TRBJ1-1; 12 bases map to TRBD1. V shed 6 bases and J 5 bases; nucleotides not matched to a gene: 7. CDR3 size: 15 residues. Germline loops: CDR1 LNHDA, CDR2 SQIVND (reference sequence). This chain's CDR3 is CASRRDRGPLTEAFF. The CDR3 DNA is TGTGCCAGTAGGCGGGACAGGGGGCCTTTGACTGAAGCTTTCTTT.

As DNA, the CDR3 is TGTGCCAGCAGCTTCCCCGGGACAGGGAGAAACACCATATATTTT. This gives the protein CASSFPGTGRNTIYF. The chain couples TRBV7-9 to TRBJ1-3; TRBD1 aligns across 9 bases. The germline CDR1 and CDR2 sequences are SEHNR and FQNEAQ (reference sequence). The V gene end was trimmed by 3 bases and the J gene end by 5 bases; junction bases not matched to a gene: 5. The length of the CDR3 is 15 residues.

This clone appeared a single time. The rearrangement joins TRBV19 to TRBJ1-1, with 9 bases identical to TRBD1. Germline CDR1 and CDR2: LNHDA and SQIVND (reference sequence). The V gene end was trimmed by 5 bases and the J gene end by 1 base; junction bases not matched to a gene: 8. The length of the CDR3 is 16 residues. The CDR3 nucleotides are TGTGCCAGTAGTGAGCGACAGGGGGGAGGGAACACTGAAGCTTTCTTT. Translated, it gives CASSERQGGGNTEAFF.

The gene calls are TRBV6-5 and TRBJ1-6; the D is unclear. The CDR3 extends over 15 amino acids. Trimming pared 8 bases from V and 6 bases from J, leaving 17 bases between. Germline V gene data show CDR1 as MNHEY and CDR2 as SVGAGI. Here the CDR3 reads CASGRGDLGNSPLHF. DNA of the CDR3: TGTGCCAGCGGACGGGGAGACCTGGGTAATTCACCCCTCCACTTT.

CDR3 sequence (DNA): TGTGCCAGCTCATCTACAGGGGGGAGCTTGGATACTGAAGCTTTCTTT. Protein product: CASSSTGGSLDTEAFF. The chain employs TRBV18 and TRBJ1-1, with 8 bases aligning to TRBD1. The CDR3 loop spans 16 amino acids. Germline V gene data show CDR1 as KGHSH and CDR2 as LQKENI. V gave up 5 bases and J gave up 5 bases; unmatched junction bases: 13.

This clone has a count of ten or more. This chain uses TRBV29-1 with TRBJ2-5; 8 positions agree with TRBD2. This CDR3 is built from 13 residues. V was pared by 5 bases and J by 5 bases, with 7 bases of the junction left unmatched. Germline CDR1 SQVTM, CDR2 ANQGSEA. CDR3 DNA: TGCAGCGTTCTGTACGGGGGGGCTGAGACCCAGTACTTC. Amino acids: CSVLYGGAETQYF.

The chain joins TRBV5-1 to TRBJ2-7; weak D call: TRBD1 (7 bases). V was cut by 4 bases and J by 0 bases, with 14 bases left in between. Germline CDR1 reads SGHRS; CDR2 reads YFSETQ. This CDR3 is built from 15 residues. CDR3 amino acids: CASSGGTANSYEQYF. In DNA, the CDR3 is TGCGCCAGCAGCGGAGGGACAGCCAACTCCTACGAGCAGTACTTC.

The gene calls are TRBV30 and TRBJ1-2; perhaps TRBD1 as D (5 bases). Trimming took off 4 bases at V and 6 bases at J, with 15 bases between the two ends. The V gene's germline CDR1 is GTSNPN and CDR2 SVGIG (reference sequence). This CDR3 has 13 amino acids. CDR3 protein: CAWTLQRGDGYTF. DNA for the CDR3: TGTGCCTGGACCCTTCAACGGGGGGATGGCTACACCTTC.

The chain uses TRBV19 and TRBJ1-2; the match to TRBD1 covers 8 bases. J was trimmed by 7 bases and V by 3 bases; bases with no gene match: 10. Germline CDR1 LNHDA, CDR2 SQIVND (reference sequence). The CDR3 spans 15 residues. DNA of the CDR3: TGTGCCAGTAGTATTCGAAAGGCAGGGGGCCCTGGCTACACCTTC. As protein: CASSIRKAGGPGYTF. Combining the CDR3 with reference TRBV19 and TRBJ1-2 gives the whole variable domain DGGITQSPKYLFRKEGQNVTLSCEQNLNHDAMYWYRQDPGQGLRLIYYSQIVNDFQKGDIAEGYSVSREKKESFPLTVTSAQKNPTAFYLCASSIRKAGGPGYTFGSGTRLTVV.

This chain joins TRBV11-2 and TRBJ2-1; 8 bases are shared with TRBD2. This CDR3 spans 14 amino acids. Germline CDR1 is SGHAT and CDR2 is FQNNGV. J gave up 4 bases and V 5 bases, and 4 bases lay outside the gene matches. This CDR3 is CASSREGAYNEQFF. In DNA form, the CDR3 reads TGTGCCAGCAGCCGGGAGGGCGCTTACAATGAGCAGTTCTTC. Combining the CDR3 with reference TRBV11-2 and TRBJ2-1 gives the whole variable domain EAGVAQSPRYKIIEKRQSVAFWCNPISGHATLYWYQQILGQGPKLLIQFQNNGVVDDSQLPKDRFSAERLKGVDSTLKIQPAKLEDSAVYLCASSREGAYNEQFFGPGTRLTVL.

This rearrangement joins TRBV28 to TRBJ2-3; tentative D call: TRBD2 (5 bases). Trimming pared 3 bases from V and 10 bases from J, leaving 8 bases between. In germline, CDR1 is MDHEN, CDR2 SYDVKM. The length of the CDR3 is 11 residues. CDR3 in DNA: TGTGCCAGCAGTTTGCGGGCCTCGCAGTATTTT. Its protein product is CASSLRASQYF.

CDR3: CASRSRSNQPQHF. DNA for the CDR3: TGTGCCAGCAGGAGCCGGAGCAATCAGCCCCAGCATTTT. The V and J genes are TRBV2 and TRBJ1-5; D ambiguous. CDR3 length equals 13 residues. CDR1 is SNHLY and CDR2 is FYNNEI in the germline V gene. V was shortened by 6 bases and J by 1 base, with 7 bases between the two germline ends. Full variable domain (remainder filled in from reference TRBV2 and TRBJ1-5): EPEVTQTPSHQVTQMGQEVILRCVPISNHLYFYWYRQILGQKVEFLVSFYNNEISEKSEIFDDQFSVERPDGSNFTLKIRSTKLEDSAMYFCASRSRSNQPQHFGDGTRLSIL.

The V gene is TRBV29-1, the J gene TRBJ1-2; TRBD1 is a possible D gene (5 bases). V gave up 7 bases and J gave up 4 bases, with 13 bases separating them. This CDR3 is built from 12 residues. CDR1 SQVTM and CDR2 ANQGSEA come from the germline V gene. CDR3 region: CSATRQSYGYTF. CDR3 coding DNA: TGCAGCGCAACCCGACAGTCCTATGGCTACACCTTC.

The chain has TRBV6-4 and TRBJ2-1; tentatively, D is TRBD2 (7 bases). CDR1 and CDR2 (germline): MRHNA, SNTAGT. CDR3 length equals 15 residues. The germline V and J ends were trimmed by 1 base and 8 bases, with 15 bases remaining between them. CDR3 in amino acids: CASSDWGGLLDEQFF. DNA for the CDR3: TGTGCCAGCAGTGACTGGGGGGGCCTTCTCGATGAGCAGTTCTTC.

V and J are TRBV28 and TRBJ2-5, with 9 bases identical to TRBD2. CDR3 length equals 14 residues. J gave up 9 bases and V 3 bases, and 8 bases lay outside the gene matches. Germline CDR1 MDHEN, CDR2 SYDVKM. CDR3 nucleotides: TGTGCCAGCAGTTTGTCTAGCGGGGTCCGGGCCCAGTACTTC. Translation: CASSLSSGVRAQYF.

The chain combines TRBV2 with TRBJ2-5; 9 positions match TRBD1. Unmatched junction bases numbered 6, after V lost 6 bases and J lost 4 bases. Germline values: CDR1 SNHLY, CDR2 FYNNEI. The CDR3 contains 14 residues. The CDR3 protein is CASRGTGRTETQYF. The CDR3 DNA sequence: TGTGCCAGCAGGGGGACAGGGCGTACAGAGACCCAGTACTTC.

The gene calls are TRBV28 and TRBJ2-3, with D tentatively TRBD2 (6 bases). From germline, CDR1 is MDHEN and CDR2 SYDVKM. The CDR3 has 11 amino acids. Trimming stripped 9 bases from V and 6 bases from J, with 10 bases between. The CDR3, as DNA: TGTGCCAGTAGGAGGGTGGATACGCAGTATTTT. It translates to CASRRVDTQYF.

This sequence joins TRBV28 and TRBJ1-2; tentative D call: TRBD1 (5 bases). Germline CDR1 MDHEN, CDR2 SYDVKM. The CDR3 extends over 13 amino acids. V lost 6 bases, J lost 6 bases, and 14 bases lay in between. The CDR3 is CASRPLQGDGYTF. CDR3 in DNA: TGTGCCAGCAGGCCCCTCCAGGGTGATGGCTACACCTTC.

CDR3 coding DNA: TGTGCCAGCAGCTTAATTTTCAGCGTATATAATTCACCCCTCCACTTT. Its translation: CASSLIFSVYNSPLHF. The chain has TRBV7-2 and TRBJ1-6; no reliable D call. The germline CDR1 and CDR2 sequences are SGHTA and FQGNSA. The CDR3 is 16 amino acids. With 2 bases removed from V and 4 bases from J, the gap between germline ends came to 12 bases.

This clone appeared a few times. The chain recombines TRBV7-9 with TRBJ1-2; the D gene is possibly TRBD1 (5 bases). The germline CDR1 and CDR2 sequences are SEHNR and FQNEAQ (reference sequence). The V end lost 7 bases, the J end lost 8 bases, and 20 bases lay between the germline ends. The length of the CDR3 is 14 residues. This CDR3 reads CASIRGTSTNGYTF. The CDR3 nucleotides read TGTGCCAGCATCCGGGGGACGTCAACTAACGGCTACACCTTC.

V is TRBV11-3 and J is TRBJ1-1; TRBD1 might be the D (6 bases). Trimming left V 2 bases short and J 1 base short, with 8 bases between. The CDR3 is made up of 14 amino acids. CDR1 is SGHNT and CDR2 is YENEEA in the germline V gene. The CDR3: CASSLTGWNTEAFF. The CDR3 nucleotides read TGTGCCAGCAGCTTAACAGGGTGGAACACTGAAGCTTTCTTT.

This clone was recorded once. The gene calls are TRBV10-3 and TRBJ1-1; no reliable D call. Germline assignment: CDR1 ENHRY and CDR2 SYGVKD. The CDR3 contains 11 residues. V lost 10 bases to trimming and J lost 3 bases, with 9 bases between them. The CDR3 DNA reads TGTGCCACCTTGGGAGACACTGAAGCTTTCTTT. Amino acids: CATLGDTEAFF.

The chain is built from TRBV7-9 and TRBJ2-2, with a tentative D call TRBD2 (7 bases). Trimming pared 5 bases from V and 6 bases from J, leaving 16 bases between. Germline lookup yields CDR1 SEHNR and CDR2 FQNEAQ (reference sequence). The CDR3 consists of 15 residues. The CDR3 protein is CASSPRGGAPGELFF. CDR3 DNA sequence: TGTGCCAGCAGCCCACGAGGGGGGGCCCCCGGGGAGCTGTTTTTT.

For the CDR3, the DNA is TGTGCCAGCTCACCACGCGGGGGGCGCCAAGAGACCCAGTACTTC. Translation: CASSPRGGRQETQYF. The chain employs TRBV18 and TRBJ2-5; 8 bases agree with TRBD2. Germline values: CDR1 KGHSH, CDR2 LQKENI. The ends lost 1 base at V and 1 base at J; junction bases unmatched: 2. The CDR3 runs to 15 residues.

The J gene is TRBJ1-5, the V gene TRBV10-2, with D perhaps matching TRBD1 (5 bases). There are 15 residues in the CDR3. Deletions cut 5 bases from V and 4 bases from J, with 15 bases between. The germline V gene encodes CDR1 WSHSY and CDR2 SAAADI. For the CDR3, the DNA is TGCGCCAGCAGTTCCCAGGGTGTAGGGAATCAGCCCCAGCATTTT. Protein product: CASSSQGVGNQPQHF.

The chain has TRBV9 and TRBJ2-7; 9 nucleotides agree with TRBD2. This CDR3 comprises 15 residues. The J segment lost 5 bases and the V segment lost 6 bases, leaving 12 bases of the junction unmatched. CDR1 and CDR2 from the germline V gene are SGDLS and YYNGEE. CDR3: CASTERGAPRDEQYF. CDR3 sequence (DNA): TGTGCCAGCACCGAGCGGGGGGCCCCTAGGGACGAGCAGTACTTC.